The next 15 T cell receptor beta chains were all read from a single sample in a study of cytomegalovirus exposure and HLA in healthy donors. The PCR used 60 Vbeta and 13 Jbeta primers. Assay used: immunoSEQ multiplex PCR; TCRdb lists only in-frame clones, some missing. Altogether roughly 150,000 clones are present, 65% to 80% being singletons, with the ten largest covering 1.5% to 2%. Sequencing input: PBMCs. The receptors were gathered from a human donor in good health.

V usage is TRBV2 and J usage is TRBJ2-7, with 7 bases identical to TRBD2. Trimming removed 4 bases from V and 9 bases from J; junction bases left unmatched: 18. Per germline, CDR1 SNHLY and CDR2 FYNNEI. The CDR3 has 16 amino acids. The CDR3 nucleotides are TGTGCCAGCAGTGGTTCGTTGGAACTAGCGCAAGAGGCGCAGTACTTC. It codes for CASSGSLELAQEAQYF.

CDR3 coding DNA: TGTGCCAGCAGCGCCACCCGGGACTCCTACACCGGGGAGCTGTTTTTT. Protein sequence: CASSATRDSYTGELFF. The chain has TRBV9 and TRBJ2-2; tentative D call: TRBD2 (6 bases). CDR3 size: 16 residues. Germline values: CDR1 SGDLS, CDR2 YYNGEE. V lost 3 bases and J 3 bases, leaving 15 bases between the germline ends.

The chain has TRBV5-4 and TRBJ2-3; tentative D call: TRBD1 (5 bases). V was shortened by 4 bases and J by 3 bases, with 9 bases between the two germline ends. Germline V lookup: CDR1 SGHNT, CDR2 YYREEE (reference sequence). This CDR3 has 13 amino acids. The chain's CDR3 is CASSPRDTDTQYF. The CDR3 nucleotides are TGTGCCAGCAGCCCCAGGGATACAGATACGCAGTATTTT.

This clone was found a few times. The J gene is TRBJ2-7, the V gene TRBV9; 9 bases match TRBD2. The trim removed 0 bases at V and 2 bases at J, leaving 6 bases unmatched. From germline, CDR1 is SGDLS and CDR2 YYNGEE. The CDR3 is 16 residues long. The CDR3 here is CASSVGVAGVPYEQYF. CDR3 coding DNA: TGTGCCAGCAGCGTAGGGGTAGCGGGAGTCCCCTACGAGCAGTACTTC.

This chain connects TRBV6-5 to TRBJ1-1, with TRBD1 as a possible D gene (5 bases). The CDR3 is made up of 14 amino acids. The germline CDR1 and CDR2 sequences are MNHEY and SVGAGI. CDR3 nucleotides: TGTGCGACCTCTTCTGGCAGGGTCCCCACTGAAGCTTTCTTT. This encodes CATSSGRVPTEAFF.

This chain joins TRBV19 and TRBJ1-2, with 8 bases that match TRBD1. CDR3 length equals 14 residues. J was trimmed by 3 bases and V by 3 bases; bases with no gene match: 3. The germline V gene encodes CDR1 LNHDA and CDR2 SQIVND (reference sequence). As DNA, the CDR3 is TGTGCCAGTAGTATCCAGGGGGCGGACTATGGCTACACCTTC. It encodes CASSIQGADYGYTF.

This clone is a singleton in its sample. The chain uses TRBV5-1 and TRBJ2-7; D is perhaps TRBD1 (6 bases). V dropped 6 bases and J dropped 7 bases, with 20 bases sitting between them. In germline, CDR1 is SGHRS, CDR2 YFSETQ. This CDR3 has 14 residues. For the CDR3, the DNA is TGCGCCAGCACACTGGCCAGGGGCTCGGGGGAGCAGTACTTC. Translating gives CASTLARGSGEQYF.

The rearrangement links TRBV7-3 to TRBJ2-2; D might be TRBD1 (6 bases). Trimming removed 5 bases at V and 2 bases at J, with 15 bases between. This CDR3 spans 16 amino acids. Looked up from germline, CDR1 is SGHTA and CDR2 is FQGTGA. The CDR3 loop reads CASSHPTGRNTGELFF. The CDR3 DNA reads TGTGCCAGCAGCCACCCCACAGGGCGAAACACCGGGGAGCTGTTTTTT.

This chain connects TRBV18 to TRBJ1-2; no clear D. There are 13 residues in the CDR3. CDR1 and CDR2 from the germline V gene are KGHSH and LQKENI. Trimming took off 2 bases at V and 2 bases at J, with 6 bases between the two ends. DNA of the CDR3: TGTGCCAGCTCACCAGAACAGAACTATGGCTACACCTTC. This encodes CASSPEQNYGYTF.

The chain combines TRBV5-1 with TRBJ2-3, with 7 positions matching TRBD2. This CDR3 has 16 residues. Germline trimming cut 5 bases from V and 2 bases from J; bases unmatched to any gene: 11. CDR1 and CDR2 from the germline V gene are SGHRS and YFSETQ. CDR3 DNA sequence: TGCGCCAGCAGACGCGATCCTAGCGGAACCACAGATACGCAGTATTTT. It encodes CASRRDPSGTTDTQYF.

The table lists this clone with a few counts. CDR3: CASSPETGGKTEAFF. CDR3 nucleotide sequence: TGCGCCAGCAGCCCGGAGACAGGGGGGAAGACTGAAGCTTTCTTT. The chain carries TRBV5-1 and TRBJ1-1, with TRBD1 matching over 9 bases. This CDR3 is 15 amino acids long. Trimming cost V 4 bases and J 5 bases; bases outside gene matches: 9. CDR1 and CDR2 (germline): SGHRS, YFSETQ.

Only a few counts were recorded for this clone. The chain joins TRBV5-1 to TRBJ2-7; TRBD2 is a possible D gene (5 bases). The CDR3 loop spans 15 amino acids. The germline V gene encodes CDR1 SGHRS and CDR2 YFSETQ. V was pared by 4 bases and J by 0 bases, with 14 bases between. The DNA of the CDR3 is TGCGCCAGCAGCGAAAATCCGGGGAGCTCCTACGAGCAGTACTTC. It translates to CASSENPGSSYEQYF.

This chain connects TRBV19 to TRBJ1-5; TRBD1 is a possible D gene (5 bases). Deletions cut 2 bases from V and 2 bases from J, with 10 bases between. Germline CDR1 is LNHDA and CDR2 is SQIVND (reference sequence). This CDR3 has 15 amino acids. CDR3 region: CASSILGAGNQPQHF. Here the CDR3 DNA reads TGTGCCAGTAGTATATTAGGGGCGGGCAATCAGCCCCAGCATTTT.

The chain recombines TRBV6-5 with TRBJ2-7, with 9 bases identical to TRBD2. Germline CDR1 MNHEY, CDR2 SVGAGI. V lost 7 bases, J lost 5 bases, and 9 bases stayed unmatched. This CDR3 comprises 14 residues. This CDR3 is CASKSSGSLDEQYF. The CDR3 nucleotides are TGTGCCAGCAAAAGTAGCGGGAGTCTCGACGAGCAGTACTTC.

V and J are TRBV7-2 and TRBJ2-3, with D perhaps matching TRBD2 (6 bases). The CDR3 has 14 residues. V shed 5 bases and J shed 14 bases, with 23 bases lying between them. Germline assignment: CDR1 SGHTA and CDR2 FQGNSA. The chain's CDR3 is CASSPGEINGRRYF. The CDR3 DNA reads TGTGCCAGCAGCCCGGGGGAGATCAACGGTCGTAGGTATTTT.